These 18 T cell receptor beta chains share one sample of origin, sequenced in a study of OX40 agonist ivuxolimab in advanced cancers. TCRdb's table, derived via immunoSEQ multiplex PCR, lists solely in-frame clones and lacks some. The data show some 86,000 clones, approximately 94% seen once. Sequencing was performed on CD4+ or CD8+ T cells sorted from blood, taken in a trial of the OX40 agonist ivuxolimab. All receptors come from an adult with an advanced solid tumor such as melanoma, head and neck, liver or kidney cancer.

The chain is built from TRBV30 and TRBJ2-5; perhaps TRBD2 as D (7 bases). Germline V CDR1 and CDR2: GTSNPN, SVGIG (reference sequence). The V and J ends lost 4 bases and 4 bases respectively, with 13 bases between them. The CDR3 runs to 13 residues. The CDR3: CAWNTGGGETQYF. The CDR3 DNA is TGTGCCTGGAATACGGGGGGCGGAGAGACCCAGTACTTC.

J is TRBJ2-3 and V is TRBV7-9; 13 positions match TRBD2. CDR3 length equals 17 residues. V was clipped by 5 bases and J by 4 bases; unmatched bases: 9. The germline CDR1 and CDR2 sequences are SEHNR and FQNEAQ (reference sequence). The CDR3 spells CASSPITSGRDADTQYF. The CDR3 region has the DNA TGTGCCAGCAGCCCTATAACTAGCGGGAGGGATGCAGATACGCAGTATTTT.

V and J are TRBV2 and TRBJ2-1, with TRBD2 identical over 10 bases. V trimming: 7 bases; J trimming: 3 bases; junction bases outside the gene matches: 3. The CDR3 contains 14 residues. CDR1 and CDR2 (germline): SNHLY, FYNNEI. This CDR3 is CASTGLAVYNEQFF. CDR3 in DNA: TGTGCCAGCACCGGACTAGCGGTCTACAATGAGCAGTTCTTC.

This chain joins TRBV7-9 and TRBJ2-1; 8 bases are shared with TRBD2. V was clipped by 1 base and J by 1 base; unmatched bases: 6. The CDR3 is 17 residues long. Germline loops: CDR1 SEHNR, CDR2 FQNEAQ (reference sequence). CDR3 amino acids: CASSLGGGGGSYNEQFF. In DNA form, the CDR3 reads TGTGCCAGCAGCTTAGGAGGCGGCGGGGGGTCCTACAATGAGCAGTTCTTC.

This clone was picked up one time. The chain recombines TRBV7-8 with TRBJ1-5; TRBD1 matches at 9 bases. V shed 0 bases, J shed 4 bases, and the junction held 7 bases outside the gene matches. The CDR3 covers 17 residues. Per germline, CDR1 SGHVS and CDR2 FQNEAQ. The CDR3 DNA reads as TGTGCCAGCAGCTTAGCCGGGTGGACAGGGGAGAATCAGCCCCAGCATTTT. Translated: CASSLAGWTGENQPQHF.

This chain connects TRBV11-2 to TRBJ2-7, with 10 positions matching TRBD2. Germline V gives CDR1 SGHAT, CDR2 FQNNGV. After removal of 8 bases from V and 2 bases from J, the junction contained 9 bases not matched to a gene. The CDR3 has 15 amino acids. The CDR3 region has the DNA TGTGCCAGCTCCTATTTAGCGGGAGGTACCTACGAGCAGTACTTC. It yields the protein CASSYLAGGTYEQYF. The full variable domain, its missing parts supplied by reference TRBV11-2 and TRBJ2-7, is EAGVAQSPRYKIIEKRQSVAFWCNPISGHATLYWYQQILGQGPKLLIQFQNNGVVDDSQLPKDRFSAERLKGVDSTLKIQPAKLEDSAVYLCASSYLAGGTYEQYFGPGTRLTVT.

V usage is TRBV12-5 and J usage is TRBJ2-1; D uncertain. This CDR3 has 13 amino acids. V was shortened by 3 bases and J by 3 bases, with 6 bases between the two germline ends. Germline CDR1 is LGHNT and CDR2 is FRNRAP. CDR3 sequence reads: CASGLLVYNEQFF. For the CDR3, the DNA is TGTGCTAGTGGTTTACTTGTCTACAATGAGCAGTTCTTC.

The chain joins TRBV7-9 to TRBJ2-6; D gene uncertain. V lost 5 bases and J lost 1, with 12 bases in between. The CDR3 sequence is 16 residues long. Germline assignment: CDR1 SEHNR and CDR2 FQNEAQ (reference sequence). This CDR3 is CASSPLQRSGANVLTF. The DNA for the CDR3 is TGTGCCAGCAGCCCCCTCCAGAGGTCTGGGGCCAACGTCCTGACTTTC.

J is TRBJ2-7 and V is TRBV10-3, with 7 bases fitting TRBD2. The germline CDR1 and CDR2 sequences are ENHRY and SYGVKD. The CDR3 is 13 residues long. V lost 8 bases and J lost 4; bases outside the gene matches: 8. CDR3: CAIRGGMGYEQYF. The CDR3 nucleotides read TGTGCCATCCGCGGGGGTATGGGGTACGAGCAGTACTTC.

The rearrangement joins TRBV4-1 to TRBJ2-1, with a weak D call TRBD1 (6 bases). The CDR3 is 16 residues long. Germline-derived CDR1 and CDR2 are MGHRA and YSYEKL. The V gene lost 3 bases and the J gene lost 3 bases, with 15 bases spanning the gap. CDR3 sequence: CASSHLLSDSYNEQFF. The CDR3, as DNA: TGCGCCAGCAGCCACCTGCTGTCGGACAGCTACAATGAGCAGTTCTTC.

The rearrangement uses TRBV7-9 and TRBJ1-4, with D possibly being TRBD1 (6 bases). CDR3 size: 17 residues. Deletions cut 0 bases from V and 4 bases from J, with 15 bases between. Germline loops: CDR1 SEHNR, CDR2 FQNEAQ (reference sequence). The CDR3 nucleotides are TGTGCCAGCAGCTTAGCCCCCCAGGGGAAGGGTAATGAAAAACTGTTTTTT. This sequence encodes CASSLAPQGKGNEKLFF.

The chain is built from TRBV4-1 and TRBJ1-4, with 7 bases identical to TRBD1. V shed 1 base, J shed 7 bases, and the junction held 3 bases outside the gene matches. The V gene's germline CDR1 is MGHRA and CDR2 YSYEKL. This CDR3 has 14 amino acids. This chain's CDR3 is CASSQVQGSEKLFF. CDR3 coding DNA: TGCGCCAGCAGCCAAGTACAGGGGAGTGAAAAACTGTTTTTT.

The rearrangement links TRBV16 to TRBJ1-1, with 8 bases matching TRBD1. The CDR3 contains 13 residues. The V gene end was trimmed by 5 bases and the J gene end by 4 bases; junction bases not matched to a gene: 3. From germline, CDR1 is KGHSY and CDR2 FQNENV. CDR3 residues: CASSLTGGTEAFF. The CDR3 DNA reads TGTGCCAGCAGCTTAACAGGGGGCACTGAAGCTTTCTTT.

The V call is TRBV7-9, the J call TRBJ1-6, with no clear D. The germline CDR1 and CDR2 sequences are SEHNR and FQNEAQ (reference sequence). The CDR3 spans 14 residues. Trimming shortened V by 0 bases and J by 6 bases, and 6 bases separated the two germline ends. The CDR3 DNA reads as TGTGCCAGCAGCTTAGCTCAGGTTAATTCACCCCTCCACTTT. Translation: CASSLAQVNSPLHF. Combining the CDR3 with reference TRBV7-9 and TRBJ1-6 gives the whole variable domain DTGVSQNPRHKITKRGQNVTFRCDPISEHNRLYWYRQTLGQGPEFLTYFQNEAQLEKSRLLSDRFSAERPKGSFSTLEIQRTEQGDSAMYLCASSLAQVNSPLHFGNGTRLTVT.

The V call is TRBV7-2, the J call TRBJ2-7; 7 bases are shared with TRBD2. The CDR3 contains 15 residues. In germline, CDR1 is SGHTA, CDR2 FQGNSA. The V segment lost 5 bases and the J segment 3 bases; nucleotides outside the gene matches: 10. This chain's CDR3 is CASSLNRDYHYEQYF. The CDR3 DNA is TGTGCCAGCAGCCTAAACCGGGACTACCACTACGAGCAGTACTTC.

The chain couples TRBV7-9 to TRBJ2-2; 7 bases map to TRBD2. The germline CDR1 and CDR2 sequences are SEHNR and FQNEAQ (reference sequence). V shed 1 base, J shed 5 bases, and the junction held 4 bases outside the gene matches. The CDR3 has 15 amino acids. The CDR3 loop is CASSLVGRETGELFF. CDR3 sequence (DNA): TGTGCCAGCAGCTTAGTTGGGAGGGAGACCGGGGAGCTGTTTTTT.

V usage is TRBV7-3 and J usage is TRBJ2-5, with TRBD2 matching over 7 bases. The J segment lost 4 bases and the V segment lost 2 bases, leaving 7 bases of the junction unmatched. The CDR3 totals 15 residues. From germline, CDR1 is SGHTA and CDR2 FQGTGA. The CDR3 here is CASSLSGGRGETQYF. Written as DNA, the CDR3 is TGTGCCAGCAGCTTATCCGGGGGGAGAGGAGAGACCCAGTACTTC. The variable domain in full, with the rest retrieved from reference TRBV7-3 and TRBJ2-5, is GAGVSQTPSNKVTEKGKYVELRCDPISGHTALYWYRQSLGQGPEFLIYFQGTGAADDSGLPNDRFFAVRPEGSVSTLKIQRTERGDSAVYLCASSLSGGRGETQYFGPGTRLLVL.

The rearrangement joins TRBV27 to TRBJ1-4; TRBD1 matches at 10 bases. The CDR3 covers 17 residues. After removal of 5 bases from V and 10 bases from J, the junction contained 16 bases not matched to a gene. Per the germline V gene, CDR1 is MNHEY and CDR2 is SMNVEV (reference sequence). The CDR3, as DNA: TGTGCCAGCAGTCAACCTGGCGGCGGGACAGGGGACCTAAAACTGTTTTTT. Amino acids: CASSQPGGGTGDLKLFF.